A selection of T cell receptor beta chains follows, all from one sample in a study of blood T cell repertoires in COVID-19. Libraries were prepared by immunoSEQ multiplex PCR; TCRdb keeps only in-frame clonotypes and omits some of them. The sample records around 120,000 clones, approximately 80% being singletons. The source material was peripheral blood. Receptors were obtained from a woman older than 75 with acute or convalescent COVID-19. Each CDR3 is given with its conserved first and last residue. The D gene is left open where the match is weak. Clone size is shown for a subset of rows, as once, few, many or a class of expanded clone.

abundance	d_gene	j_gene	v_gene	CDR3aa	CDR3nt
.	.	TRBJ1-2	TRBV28	CASCPGDAFFYGYTF	TGTGCCAGCTGTCCAGGGGACGCCTTTTTCTATGGCTACACCTTC
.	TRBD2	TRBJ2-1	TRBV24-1	CATSDLPLGRGYNEQFF	TGTGCCACCAGTGATTTGCCATTGGGGAGGGGATACAATGAGCAGTTCTTC
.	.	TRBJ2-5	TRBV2	CASSRTQETQYF	TGTGCCAGCAGTCGGACACAAGAGACCCAGTACTTC
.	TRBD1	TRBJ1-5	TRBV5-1	CASSTTGSEQPQHF	TGCGCCAGCAGCACGACAGGGTCGGAACAGCCCCAGCATTTT
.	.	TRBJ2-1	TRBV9	CASSPVPGLQNEQFF	TGTGCCAGCAGCCCAGTACCGGGACTTCAAAATGAGCAGTTCTTC
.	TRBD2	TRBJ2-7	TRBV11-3	CASSPSGRSYEQYF	TGTGCCAGCAGCCCCAGCGGGAGAAGTTACGAGCAGTACTTC
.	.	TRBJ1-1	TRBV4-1	CASSHPGDLNTEAFF	TGCGCCAGCAGCCACCCCGGGGATTTGAACACTGAAGCTTTCTTT
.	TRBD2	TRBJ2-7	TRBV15	CATSNLRGGSYEQYF	TGTGCCACCAGCAACCTGCGGGGGGGTTCCTACGAGCAGTACTTC
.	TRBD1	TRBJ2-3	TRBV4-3	CASSQGRGHADTQYF	TGCGCCAGCAGCCAGGGCAGGGGGCATGCAGATACGCAGTATTTT
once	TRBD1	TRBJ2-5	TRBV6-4	CARQGVEETQYF	TGTGCCAGACAGGGGGTGGAAGAGACCCAGTACTTC
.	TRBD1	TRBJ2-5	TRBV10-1	CASSEGRGPGETQYF	TGCGCCAGCAGTGAGGGCAGGGGGCCGGGGGAGACCCAGTACTTC
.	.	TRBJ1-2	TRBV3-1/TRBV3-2	CASSHVSGGYTF	TGTGCCAGCAGCCATGTATCGGGGGGCTACACCTTC
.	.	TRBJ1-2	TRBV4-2	CASSQNIGFGGYTF	TGTGCCAGCAGCCAAAATATCGGGTTTGGGGGCTACACCTTC
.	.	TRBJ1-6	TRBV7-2	CASSGRQDNSPLHF	TGTGCCAGCAGTGGTAGACAGGATAATTCACCCCTCCACTTT
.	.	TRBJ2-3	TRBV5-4	CASSLVGALNTDTQYF	TGTGCCAGCAGCTTGGTGGGGGCGCTTAACACAGATACGCAGTATTTT
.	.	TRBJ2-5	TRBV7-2	CASSIASARPEETQYF	TGTGCCAGCAGCATAGCTAGCGCCAGACCCGAAGAGACCCAGTACTTC
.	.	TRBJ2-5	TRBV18	CASSPLTRYQETQYF	TGTGCCAGCTCACCCCTCACTAGGTACCAAGAGACCCAGTACTTC
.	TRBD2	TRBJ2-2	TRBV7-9	CASSLSGRGTGELFF	TGTGCCAGCAGCTTGAGCGGGAGAGGCACCGGGGAGCTGTTTTTT
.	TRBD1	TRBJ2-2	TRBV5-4	CASSLYRGVGTGELFF	TGTGCCAGCAGCTTATACAGGGGGGTAGGCACCGGGGAGCTGTTTTTT
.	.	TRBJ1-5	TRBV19	CASNTVGGIGQPQHF	TGTGCCAGTAACACCGTGGGGGGGATAGGACAGCCCCAGCATTTT
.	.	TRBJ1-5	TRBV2	CASSEQVVNQPQHF	TGTGCCAGCAGTGAACAGGTCGTTAATCAGCCCCAGCATTTT
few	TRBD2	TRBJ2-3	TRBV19	CASGALGLAGGFGTQYF	TGTGCCAGTGGCGCCCTGGGACTAGCGGGGGGGTTTGGGACGCAGTATTTT
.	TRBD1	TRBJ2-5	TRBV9	CASSEQGAGETQYF	TGTGCCAGCAGCGAACAGGGGGCTGGAGAGACCCAGTACTTC
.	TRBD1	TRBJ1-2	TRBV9	CASSATGGLGYGYTF	TGTGCCAGCAGCGCTACAGGGGGGCTGGGATATGGCTACACCTTC
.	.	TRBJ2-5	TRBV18	CASSLSGTQETQYF	TGTGCCAGCTCACTTTCTGGGACACAGGAGACCCAGTACTTC
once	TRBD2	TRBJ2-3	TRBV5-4	CASSPGLAGADTQYF	TGTGCCAGCAGCCCCGGACTAGCGGGGGCCGATACGCAGTATTTT
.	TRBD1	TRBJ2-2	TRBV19	CASSEMYRGTGELFF	TGTGCCAGTAGTGAGATGTACAGGGGCACCGGGGAGCTGTTTTTT
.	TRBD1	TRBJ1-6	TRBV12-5	CATAGQPNSPLHF	TGTGCTACCGCGGGACAGCCTAATTCACCCCTCCACTTT
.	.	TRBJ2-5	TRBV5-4	CASSNRQGTETQYF	TGTGCCAGCAGCAACCGGCAGGGTACAGAGACCCAGTACTTC
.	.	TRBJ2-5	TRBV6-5	CASSYRDNQETQYF	TGTGCCAGCAGTTACCGGGACAACCAAGAGACCCAGTACTTC
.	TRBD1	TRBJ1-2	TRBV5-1	CASSAGTGVGVYGYTF	TGCGCCAGCAGCGCCGGGACAGGGGTGGGGGTCTATGGCTACACCTTC
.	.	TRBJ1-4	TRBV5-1	CASSLVSANEKLFF	TGCGCCAGCAGCTTGGTCTCGGCTAATGAAAAACTGTTTTTT
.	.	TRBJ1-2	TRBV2	CASSEGTSIYGYTF	TGTGCCAGCAGTGAGGGCACATCTATCTATGGCTACACCTTC
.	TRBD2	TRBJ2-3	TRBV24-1	CATSDTRGGTDTQYF	TGTGCCACCAGTGATACCCGGGGGGGCACAGATACGCAGTATTTT
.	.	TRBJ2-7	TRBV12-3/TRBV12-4	CASSFLRYEQYF	TGTGCCAGCAGTTTTCTGAGGTACGAGCAGTACTTC
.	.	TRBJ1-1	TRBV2	CASNRGGNTEAFF	TGTGCCAGCAACCGGGGGGGTAACACTGAAGCTTTCTTT
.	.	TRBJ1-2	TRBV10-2	CASSEGGIYGYTF	TGCGCCAGCAGCGAGGGCGGCATCTATGGCTACACCTTC